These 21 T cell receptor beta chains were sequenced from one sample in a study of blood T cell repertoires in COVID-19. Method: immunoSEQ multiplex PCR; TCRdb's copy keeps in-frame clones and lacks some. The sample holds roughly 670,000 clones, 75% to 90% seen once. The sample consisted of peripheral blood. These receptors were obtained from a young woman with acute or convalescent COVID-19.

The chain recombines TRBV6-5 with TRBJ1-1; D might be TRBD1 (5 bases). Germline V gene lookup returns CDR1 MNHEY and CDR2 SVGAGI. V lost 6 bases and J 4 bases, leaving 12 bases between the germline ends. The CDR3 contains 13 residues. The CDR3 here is CASRDDRGTEAFF. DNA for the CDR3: TGTGCCAGCAGGGATGACAGAGGCACTGAAGCTTTCTTT.

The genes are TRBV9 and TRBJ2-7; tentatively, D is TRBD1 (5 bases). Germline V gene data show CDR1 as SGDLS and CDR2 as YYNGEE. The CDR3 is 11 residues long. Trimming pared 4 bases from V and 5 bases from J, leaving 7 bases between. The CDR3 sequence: CASSRGHEQYF. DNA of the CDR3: TGTGCCAGCAGCAGGGGTCACGAGCAGTACTTC.

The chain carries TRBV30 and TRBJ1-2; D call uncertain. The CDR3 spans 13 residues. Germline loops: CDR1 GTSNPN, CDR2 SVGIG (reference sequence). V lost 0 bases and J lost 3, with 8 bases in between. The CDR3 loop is CAWSVIDYYGYTF. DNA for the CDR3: TGTGCCTGGAGTGTCATAGACTACTATGGCTACACCTTC.

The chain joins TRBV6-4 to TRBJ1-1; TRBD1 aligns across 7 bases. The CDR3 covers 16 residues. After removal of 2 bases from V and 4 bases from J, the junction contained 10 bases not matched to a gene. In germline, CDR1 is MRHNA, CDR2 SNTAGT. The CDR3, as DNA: TGTGCCAGCAGTGACCAGCCCAGGGGGGTGGCCACTGAAGCTTTCTTT. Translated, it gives CASSDQPRGVATEAFF.

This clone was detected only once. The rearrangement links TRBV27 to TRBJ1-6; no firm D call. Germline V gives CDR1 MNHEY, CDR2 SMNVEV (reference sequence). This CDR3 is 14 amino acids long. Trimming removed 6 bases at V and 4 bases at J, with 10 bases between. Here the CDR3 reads CASRGSVYNSPLHF. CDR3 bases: TGTGCCAGCAGGGGGAGCGTTTATAATTCACCCCTCCACTTT.

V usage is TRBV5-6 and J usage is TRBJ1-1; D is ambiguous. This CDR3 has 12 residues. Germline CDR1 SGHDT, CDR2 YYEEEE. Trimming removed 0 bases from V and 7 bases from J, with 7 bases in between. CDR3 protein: CASSLASGEAFF. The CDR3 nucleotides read TGTGCCAGCAGCTTGGCCAGCGGTGAAGCTTTCTTT.

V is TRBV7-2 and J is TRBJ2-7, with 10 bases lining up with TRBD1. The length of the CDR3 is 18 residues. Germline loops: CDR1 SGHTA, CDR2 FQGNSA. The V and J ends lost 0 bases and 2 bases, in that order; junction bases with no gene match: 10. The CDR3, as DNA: TGTGCCAGCAGCTTAGCCTCCATCCGGGACAGGGGTGCCTACGAGCAGTACTTC. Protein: CASSLASIRDRGAYEQYF.

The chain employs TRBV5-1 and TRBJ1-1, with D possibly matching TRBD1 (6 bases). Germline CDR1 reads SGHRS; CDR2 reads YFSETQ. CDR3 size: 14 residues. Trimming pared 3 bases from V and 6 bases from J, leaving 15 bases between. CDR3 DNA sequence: TGCGCCAGCAGCTCGGGACAAATCGTAGCTGAAGCTTTCTTT. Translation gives CASSSGQIVAEAFF. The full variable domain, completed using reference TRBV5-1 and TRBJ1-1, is KAGVTQTPRYLIKTRGQQVTLSCSPISGHRSVSWYQQTPGQGLQFLFEYFSETQRNKGNFPGRFSGRQFSNSRSEMNVSTLELGDSALYLCASSSGQIVAEAFFGQGTRLTVV.

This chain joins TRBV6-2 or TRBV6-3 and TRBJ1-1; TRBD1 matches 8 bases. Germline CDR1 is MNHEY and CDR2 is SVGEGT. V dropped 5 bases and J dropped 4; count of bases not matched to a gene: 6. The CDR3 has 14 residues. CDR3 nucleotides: TGTGCCAGCAGTAGAACAGGGGGAAGCACTGAAGCTTTCTTT. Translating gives CASSRTGGSTEAFF.

The CDR3 loop reads CASSVTLHEPGDTQYF. CDR3 bases: TGTGCCAGCAGCGTCACCCTCCACGAACCCGGAGATACGCAGTATTTT. The V and J genes are TRBV9 and TRBJ2-3, with D uncertain. The CDR3 has 16 residues. Per the germline V gene, CDR1 is SGDLS and CDR2 is YYNGEE. V was trimmed by 2 bases and J by 5 bases, leaving 18 bases between them.

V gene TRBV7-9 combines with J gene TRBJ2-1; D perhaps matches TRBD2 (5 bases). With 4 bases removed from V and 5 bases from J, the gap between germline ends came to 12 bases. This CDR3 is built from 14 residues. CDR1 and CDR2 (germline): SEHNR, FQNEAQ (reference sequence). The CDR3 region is CASSSIRGDNEQFF. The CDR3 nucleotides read TGTGCCAGCAGCTCAATCCGGGGAGACAATGAGCAGTTCTTC.

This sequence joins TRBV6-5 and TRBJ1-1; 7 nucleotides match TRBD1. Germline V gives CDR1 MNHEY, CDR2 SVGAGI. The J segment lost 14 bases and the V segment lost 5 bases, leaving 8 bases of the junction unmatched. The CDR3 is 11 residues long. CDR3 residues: CASSPPGTDFF. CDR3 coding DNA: TGTGCCAGCAGTCCCCCCGGGACAGACTTCTTT.

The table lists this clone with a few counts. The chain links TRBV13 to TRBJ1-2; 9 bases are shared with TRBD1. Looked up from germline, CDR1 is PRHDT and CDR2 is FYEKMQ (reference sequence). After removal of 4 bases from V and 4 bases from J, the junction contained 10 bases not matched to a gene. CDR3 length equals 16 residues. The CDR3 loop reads CASSSNRQGGLYGYTF. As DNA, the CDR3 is TGTGCCAGCAGCTCAAACCGACAGGGGGGCCTCTATGGCTACACCTTC.

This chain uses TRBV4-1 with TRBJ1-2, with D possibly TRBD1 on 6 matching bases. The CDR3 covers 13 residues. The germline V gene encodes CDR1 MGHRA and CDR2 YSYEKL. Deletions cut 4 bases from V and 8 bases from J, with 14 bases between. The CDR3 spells CASSPVGAGGYTF. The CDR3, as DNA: TGCGCCAGCAGCCCAGTGGGGGCTGGCGGCTACACCTTC.

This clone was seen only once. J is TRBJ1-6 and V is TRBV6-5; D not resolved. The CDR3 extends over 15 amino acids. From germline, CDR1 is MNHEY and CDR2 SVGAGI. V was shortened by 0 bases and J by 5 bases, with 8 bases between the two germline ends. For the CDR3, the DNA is TGTGCCAGCAGTTACTCGGGCCAGAATAATTCACCCCTCCACTTT. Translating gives CASSYSGQNNSPLHF.

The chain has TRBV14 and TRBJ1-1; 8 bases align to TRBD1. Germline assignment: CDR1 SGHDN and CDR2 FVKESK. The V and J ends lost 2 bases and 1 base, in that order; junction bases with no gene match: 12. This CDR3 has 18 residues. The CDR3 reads CASSQRRFQGASNTEAFF. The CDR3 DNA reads TGTGCCAGCAGCCAACGGCGTTTCCAGGGGGCTTCGAACACTGAAGCTTTCTTT.

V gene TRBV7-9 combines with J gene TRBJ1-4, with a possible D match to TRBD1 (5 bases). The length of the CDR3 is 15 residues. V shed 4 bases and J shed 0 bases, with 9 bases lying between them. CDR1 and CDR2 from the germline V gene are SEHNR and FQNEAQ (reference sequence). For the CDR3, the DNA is TGTGCCAGCAGCTGGGGGGGAACAACTAATGAAAAACTGTTTTTT. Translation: CASSWGGTTNEKLFF. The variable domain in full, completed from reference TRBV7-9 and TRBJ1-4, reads DTGVSQNPRHKITKRGQNVTFRCDPISEHNRLYWYRQTLGQGPEFLTYFQNEAQLEKSRLLSDRFSAERPKGSFSTLEIQRTEQGDSAMYLCASSWGGTTNEKLFFGSGTQLSVL.

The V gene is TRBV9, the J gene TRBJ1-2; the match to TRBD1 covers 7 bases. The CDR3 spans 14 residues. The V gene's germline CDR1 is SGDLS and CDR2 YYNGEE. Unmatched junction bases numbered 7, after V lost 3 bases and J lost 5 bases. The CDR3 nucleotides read TGTGCCAGCAGCGGAGTGGACAGGCGGTATGGCTACACCTTC. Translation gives CASSGVDRRYGYTF.

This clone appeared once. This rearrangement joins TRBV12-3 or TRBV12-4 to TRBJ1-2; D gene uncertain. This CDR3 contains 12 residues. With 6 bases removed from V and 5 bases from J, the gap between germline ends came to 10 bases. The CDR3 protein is CASSKGEYGYTF. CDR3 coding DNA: TGTGCCAGCAGCAAAGGAGAGTATGGCTACACCTTC.

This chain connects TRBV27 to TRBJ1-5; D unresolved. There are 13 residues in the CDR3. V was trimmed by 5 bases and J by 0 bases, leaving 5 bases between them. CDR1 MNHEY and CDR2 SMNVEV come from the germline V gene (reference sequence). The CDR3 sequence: CASSQFSNQPQHF. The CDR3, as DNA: TGTGCCAGCAGTCAATTTAGCAATCAGCCCCAGCATTTT.

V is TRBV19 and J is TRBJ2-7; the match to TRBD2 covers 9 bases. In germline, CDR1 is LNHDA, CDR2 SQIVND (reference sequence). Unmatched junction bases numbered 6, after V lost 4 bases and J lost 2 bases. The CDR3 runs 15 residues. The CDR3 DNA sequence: TGTGCCAGTAGTACCCACGGACTAGCGACCTACGAGCAGTACTTC. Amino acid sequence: CASSTHGLATYEQYF.